This TCR beta chain originates from a study of blood T cells in healthy people across ages. Many counts were recorded for this clonotype. Next came a second PCR, run for about 6 to 12 cycles, which used a sample-barcoded 5' primer along with a J-beta primer mix. MiXCR, run by TCRdb on the 5' RACE reads, gives a single entry per CDR3 protein. The sample includes 660,000 or so distinct CDR3 sequences, approximately 59% of them seen just once. The CDR3 extends over 13 amino acids. The V end was cut by 3 bases, the J end by 4 bases, with 7 bases between. CDR1 and CDR2 (germline): SNHLY, FYNNEI. This receptor was identified in a man aged 55 to 70 in good health. The V and J genes are TRBV2 and TRBJ2-1; TRBD1 is a possible D gene (5 bases). The specimen sequenced was blood. CDR3 sequence (DNA): TGTGCCAGCAGTGAGGGGCCTTACAATGAGCAGTTCTTC. Its translation is CASSEGPYNEQFF.